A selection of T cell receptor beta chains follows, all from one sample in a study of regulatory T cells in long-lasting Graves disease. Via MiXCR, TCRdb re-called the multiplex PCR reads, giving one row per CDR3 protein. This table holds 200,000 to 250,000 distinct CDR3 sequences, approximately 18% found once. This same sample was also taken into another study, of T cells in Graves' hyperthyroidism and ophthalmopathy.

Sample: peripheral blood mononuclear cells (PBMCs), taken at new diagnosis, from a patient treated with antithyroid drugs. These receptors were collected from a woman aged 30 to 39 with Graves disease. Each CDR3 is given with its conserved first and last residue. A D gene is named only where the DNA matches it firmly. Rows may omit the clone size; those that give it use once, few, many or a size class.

CDR3nt: TGTGCCAGCAGCCCCGGGCAGGGGAGAACTGAAGCTTTCTTT; CDR3aa: CASSPGQGRTEAFF; d_gene: NA; v_gene: TRBV12-3/TRBV12-4; j_gene: TRBJ1-1; abundance: many
CDR3nt: TGTGCCAGCAGTACGTACCGGGACAGGGGAAACACCATATATTTT; CDR3aa: CASSTYRDRGNTIYF; d_gene: TRBD1; v_gene: TRBV12-3/TRBV12-4; j_gene: TRBJ1-3; abundance: many
CDR3nt: TGTGCCAGCAGCCGGGACAGGGAGGGTCAGCCCCAGCATTTT; CDR3aa: CASSRDREGQPQHF; d_gene: TRBD1; v_gene: TRBV2; j_gene: TRBJ1-5; abundance: NA
CDR3nt: TGTGCCAGCAGCGTCGCCGGGACATTGAACACTGAAGCTTTCTTT; CDR3aa: CASSVAGTLNTEAFF; d_gene: NA; v_gene: TRBV5-4; j_gene: TRBJ1-1; abundance: few
CDR3nt: TGTGCTAGTGGTTTGGTACTAGGACAGGGGTTAGGTGGAGCTTTCTTT; CDR3aa: CASGLVLGQGLGGAFF; d_gene: TRBD1; v_gene: TRBV12-5; j_gene: TRBJ1-1; abundance: many
CDR3nt: TGCAGCGTTGAAATGCAAGGCAGGGGGGGCTATGGCTACACCTTC; CDR3aa: CSVEMQGRGGYGYTF; d_gene: TRBD1; v_gene: TRBV29-1; j_gene: TRBJ1-2; abundance: many
CDR3nt: TGTGCCAGCAGCAAACAGGGAAAACTGTTTTTT; CDR3aa: CASSKQGKLFF; d_gene: NA; v_gene: TRBV14; j_gene: TRBJ1-4; abundance: NA
CDR3nt: TGCGCCAGCAGCGGACAGTTCATGAACACTGAAGCTTTCTTT; CDR3aa: CASSGQFMNTEAFF; d_gene: NA; v_gene: TRBV10-2; j_gene: TRBJ1-1; abundance: NA
CDR3nt: TGTGCCAGCAGCCAAGAGCGGAGCTCCTACAATGAGCAGTTCTTC; CDR3aa: CASSQERSSYNEQFF; d_gene: NA; v_gene: TRBV3-1; j_gene: TRBJ2-1; abundance: many
CDR3nt: TGTGCCAGCAGTTTGGGGACTAGCGGGTACGAGCAGTACTTC; CDR3aa: CASSLGTSGYEQYF; d_gene: TRBD2; v_gene: TRBV12-3/TRBV12-4; j_gene: TRBJ2-7; abundance: few
CDR3nt: TGTGCCAGCAAGACAGTGAACACTGAAGCTTTCTTT; CDR3aa: CASKTVNTEAFF; d_gene: NA; v_gene: TRBV28; j_gene: TRBJ1-1; abundance: many
CDR3nt: TGTGCCAGCAGCTTAACCCAGGGCCACTCCTACGAGCAGTACTTC; CDR3aa: CASSLTQGHSYEQYF; d_gene: NA; v_gene: TRBV11-2; j_gene: TRBJ2-7; abundance: many
CDR3nt: TGTGCCAGTAGTATAGATAGCGAGGCGGGAGGTGACAATGAGCAGTTCTTC; CDR3aa: CASSIDSEAGGDNEQFF; d_gene: TRBD2; v_gene: TRBV19; j_gene: TRBJ2-1; abundance: NA
CDR3nt: TGTGCCAGCAGTCTCCTTTTCAGGGGTACTGAAAAACTGTTTTTT; CDR3aa: CASSLLFRGTEKLFF; d_gene: NA; v_gene: TRBV28; j_gene: TRBJ1-4; abundance: many
CDR3nt: TGTGCCAGCAGTGAAGAGGTAGGAGGAGGCTGGAATCAGCCCCAGCATTTT; CDR3aa: CASSEEVGGGWNQPQHF; d_gene: NA; v_gene: TRBV2; j_gene: TRBJ1-5; abundance: many
CDR3nt: TGTGCCACCAGCAGAACACAGGGGACTAATGAAAAACTGTTTTTT; CDR3aa: CATSRTQGTNEKLFF; d_gene: TRBD1; v_gene: TRBV15; j_gene: TRBJ1-4; abundance: many
CDR3nt: TGCGCCAGCAGCTTGGGGCTAGCGGGAGACTTAGCCAAAAACATTCAGTACTTC; CDR3aa: CASSLGLAGDLAKNIQYF; d_gene: TRBD2; v_gene: TRBV5-1; j_gene: TRBJ2-4; abundance: NA
CDR3nt: TGTGCCAGCAGCTCGGACGCGGGGGGTCAAGAGACCCAGTACTTC; CDR3aa: CASSSDAGGQETQYF; d_gene: TRBD2; v_gene: TRBV11-3; j_gene: TRBJ2-5; abundance: many
CDR3nt: TGCGCCAGCAGCCCGGGACTAGCGGGAGGCCCCTCCTACGAGCAGTACTTC; CDR3aa: CASSPGLAGGPSYEQYF; d_gene: TRBD2; v_gene: TRBV5-1; j_gene: TRBJ2-7; abundance: few
CDR3nt: TGTGCCAGTAGCACTCAGGGGGCGTCTAACTATGGCTACACCTTC; CDR3aa: CASSTQGASNYGYTF; d_gene: TRBD1; v_gene: TRBV19; j_gene: TRBJ1-2; abundance: many
CDR3nt: TGTGCCAGCAGTGAAGAGGGTGTGGGAGATACGCAGTATTTT; CDR3aa: CASSEEGVGDTQYF; d_gene: NA; v_gene: TRBV2; j_gene: TRBJ2-3; abundance: many
CDR3nt: TGTGCCAGCAGTTTTCAACAGGGGGCCTATGTCGAGCAGTACTTC; CDR3aa: CASSFQQGAYVEQYF; d_gene: TRBD1; v_gene: TRBV27; j_gene: TRBJ2-7; abundance: once
CDR3nt: TGTGCCAGCAGCTTACGCCTAGCGGGAGCTTACAATGAGCAGTTCTTC; CDR3aa: CASSLRLAGAYNEQFF; d_gene: TRBD2; v_gene: TRBV7-9; j_gene: TRBJ2-1; abundance: NA
CDR3nt: TGTGCCAGCAAGGCGAGCGGGGGGTACGAGCAGTACTTC; CDR3aa: CASKASGGYEQYF; d_gene: TRBD2; v_gene: TRBV6-2/TRBV6-3; j_gene: TRBJ2-7; abundance: many
CDR3nt: TGTGCCAGCAGTCCCACGAGTGGCGAAGGAAACACCATATATTTT; CDR3aa: CASSPTSGEGNTIYF; d_gene: NA; v_gene: TRBV27; j_gene: TRBJ1-3; abundance: NA
CDR3nt: TGTGCCTGGAGTTATCTAGCGGGAATCCACGAGCAGTACTTC; CDR3aa: CAWSYLAGIHEQYF; d_gene: TRBD2; v_gene: TRBV30; j_gene: TRBJ2-7; abundance: many
CDR3nt: TGCAGTGCGACGGACAGGCAAACAGATACGCAGTATTTT; CDR3aa: CSATDRQTDTQYF; d_gene: TRBD1; v_gene: TRBV20-1; j_gene: TRBJ2-3; abundance: many
CDR3nt: TGTGCCAGCAGCCCCCCAGTATCCCCGCAGTATTTT; CDR3aa: CASSPPVSPQYF; d_gene: NA; v_gene: TRBV7-6; j_gene: TRBJ2-3; abundance: many
CDR3nt: TGTGCCAGTAGCTGGGACAAGGGCAATTCACCCCTCCACTTT; CDR3aa: CASSWDKGNSPLHF; d_gene: NA; v_gene: TRBV19; j_gene: TRBJ1-6; abundance: few
CDR3nt: TGTGCCAGCAGCTTAGGTCGCTCTGGAAACACCATATATTTT; CDR3aa: CASSLGRSGNTIYF; d_gene: NA; v_gene: TRBV7-9; j_gene: TRBJ1-3; abundance: many
CDR3nt: TGTGCCAGCAGCTGCCACGGGCAGGGGCACTACGAGCAGTACTTC; CDR3aa: CASSCHGQGHYEQYF; d_gene: NA; v_gene: TRBV7-2; j_gene: TRBJ2-7; abundance: NA
CDR3nt: TGTGCCAGCAGCCACGGGACAGGGGGCGAACTTTATGGCTACACCTTC; CDR3aa: CASSHGTGGELYGYTF; d_gene: TRBD1; v_gene: TRBV7-9; j_gene: TRBJ1-2; abundance: NA
CDR3nt: TGTGCCAGCAGTTTTGAGTATACGAACACCGGGGAGCTGTTTTTT; CDR3aa: CASSFEYTNTGELFF; d_gene: NA; v_gene: TRBV28; j_gene: TRBJ2-2; abundance: NA
CDR3nt: TGCAGTGCTAGGGAGGACGCCGGTGGACCCCTCCACTTT; CDR3aa: CSAREDAGGPLHF; d_gene: NA; v_gene: TRBV20-1; j_gene: TRBJ1-6; abundance: few
CDR3nt: TGTGCCAGTAGTAGGGGACAGGGAAACGAGCAGTACTTC; CDR3aa: CASSRGQGNEQYF; d_gene: TRBD1; v_gene: TRBV19; j_gene: TRBJ2-7; abundance: few
CDR3nt: TGTGCCAGCAGTTCAGCCCTCTGGGGGGGCGTTCTCCCCAGGGAGCTGTTTTTT; CDR3aa: CASSSALWGGVLPRELFF; d_gene: NA; v_gene: TRBV27; j_gene: TRBJ2-2; abundance: many
CDR3nt: TGTGCCAGCAGCCCGGACAGCCTTGTCGGCTACACCTTC; CDR3aa: CASSPDSLVGYTF; d_gene: NA; v_gene: TRBV11-2; j_gene: TRBJ1-2; abundance: many
CDR3nt: TGTGCCAGCAGTCGGACAGCCCAAAATGAAAAACTGTTTTTT; CDR3aa: CASSRTAQNEKLFF; d_gene: NA; v_gene: TRBV6-1; j_gene: TRBJ1-4; abundance: NA
CDR3nt: TGCAGCGTTGCCCAGACAGCAGCCAAAAACATTCAGTACTTC; CDR3aa: CSVAQTAAKNIQYF; d_gene: NA; v_gene: TRBV29-1; j_gene: TRBJ2-4; abundance: many
CDR3nt: TGTGCCAGCAGCCAAGACCTTCAGGGGCGAGCTAACTATGGCTACACCTTC; CDR3aa: CASSQDLQGRANYGYTF; d_gene: NA; v_gene: TRBV3-1; j_gene: TRBJ1-2; abundance: many
CDR3nt: TGTGCCAGCATTGAGTTTTTAGGGGAAATGAACACTGAAGCTTTCTTT; CDR3aa: CASIEFLGEMNTEAFF; d_gene: NA; v_gene: TRBV28; j_gene: TRBJ1-1; abundance: many
CDR3nt: TGTGCCAGCAGTTACCCCCGGGGGTTCGAGGGCACCGGGGAGCTGTTTTTT; CDR3aa: CASSYPRGFEGTGELFF; d_gene: NA; v_gene: TRBV6-5; j_gene: TRBJ2-2; abundance: many